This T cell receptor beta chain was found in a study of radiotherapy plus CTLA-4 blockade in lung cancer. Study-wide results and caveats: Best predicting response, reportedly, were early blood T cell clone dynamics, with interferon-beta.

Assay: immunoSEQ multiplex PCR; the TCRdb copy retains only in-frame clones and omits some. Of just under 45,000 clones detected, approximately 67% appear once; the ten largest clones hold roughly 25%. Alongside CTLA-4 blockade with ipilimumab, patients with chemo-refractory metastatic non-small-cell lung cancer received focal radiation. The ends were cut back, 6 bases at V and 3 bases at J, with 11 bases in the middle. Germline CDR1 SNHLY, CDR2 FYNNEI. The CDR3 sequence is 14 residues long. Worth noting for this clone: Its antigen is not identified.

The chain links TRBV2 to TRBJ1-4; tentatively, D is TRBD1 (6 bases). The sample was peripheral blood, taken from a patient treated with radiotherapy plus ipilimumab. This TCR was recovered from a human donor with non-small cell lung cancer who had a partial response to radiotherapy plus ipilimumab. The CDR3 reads CASSPTGSNEKLFF. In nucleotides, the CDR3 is TGTGCCAGCAGCCCGACAGGCTCTAATGAAAAACTGTTTTTT. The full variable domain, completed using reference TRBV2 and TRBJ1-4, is EPEVTQTPSHQVTQMGQEVILRCVPISNHLYFYWYRQILGQKVEFLVSFYNNEISEKSEIFDDQFSVERPDGSNFTLKIRSTKLEDSAMYFCASSPTGSNEKLFFGSGTQLSVL.